This TCR beta chain was sequenced in a study of T cells in Graves' hyperthyroidism and ophthalmopathy. TCR beta CDR3 regions were amplified from RNA transcripts. The HTBI primer set was used in a first-round RT-PCR of the TCR CDR3. MiXCR was run by TCRdb on the multiplex PCR reads, yielding one entry per CDR3 protein. The sample lists about 420,000 distinct CDR3 sequences; more than 15% were seen once. As regards this clonotype: Given a much more abundant clone one base away, this may be a read error.

CDR1 MDHEN and CDR2 SYDVKM come from the germline V gene. There are 13 residues in the CDR3. The source is a woman younger than 35 with Graves' hyperthyroidism. The chain uses TRBV28 and TRBJ1-2, with D possibly matching TRBD1 (5 bases). Sequenced sample: blood. In nucleotides, the CDR3 is TGTACCAGCAGAGGATCGACGGGACATGGCTACACCTTC. Translation: CTSRGSTGHGYTF.